The 26 T cell receptor beta chains listed next were all sequenced from one sample in a study of blood T cell repertoires in COVID-19. The repertoire was sequenced with immunoSEQ multiplex PCR; TCRdb's copy has only in-frame clones and lacks some. The table includes 240,000 or so clones, about 87% detected once. Specimen: peripheral blood. The receptors stem from a woman aged 70-85 years with active or convalescent COVID-19.

The rearrangement joins TRBV4-1 to TRBJ2-3; TRBD2 aligns across 10 bases. The germline CDR1 and CDR2 sequences are MGHRA and YSYEKL. The ends lost 4 bases at V and 3 bases at J; junction bases unmatched: 1. This CDR3 has 14 residues. CDR3 nucleotide sequence: TGCGCCAGCAGCCTAGCGGGGGGAACAGATACGCAGTATTTT. Residues: CASSLAGGTDTQYF.

The V and J genes are TRBV6-5 and TRBJ1-1; 7 nucleotides line up with TRBD1. The junction had 12 bases not matched to a gene; V was cut back by 4 bases and J by 7 bases. The CDR3 spans 15 residues. The germline V gene encodes CDR1 MNHEY and CDR2 SVGAGI. The CDR3 nucleotides are TGTGCCAGCAGTTCTCTGGGCAGGGGGGCAGTTGAAGCTTTCTTT. Protein sequence: CASSSLGRGAVEAFF.

This clone came up a few times. The rearrangement joins TRBV5-5 to TRBJ1-2, with TRBD1 identical over 8 bases. The germline gives CDR1 SGHKS, CDR2 YYEKEE (reference sequence). J gave up 4 bases and V 7 bases, and 9 bases lay outside the gene matches. The CDR3 runs to 14 residues. The chain's CDR3 is CASGAGGGIYGYTF. As DNA, the CDR3 is TGTGCCAGCGGGGCAGGGGGCGGAATCTATGGCTACACCTTC.

This clone is a singleton in its sample. The chain carries TRBV9 and TRBJ2-2; 9 nucleotides line up with TRBD1. In germline, CDR1 is SGDLS, CDR2 YYNGEE. The CDR3 length is 16 residues. Germline trimming cut 9 bases from V and 6 bases from J; bases unmatched to any gene: 15. In DNA form, the CDR3 reads TGTGCCACCTCCCGAGTAATGGGGACAGGGCCCGGGGAGCTGTTTTTT. Residues: CATSRVMGTGPGELFF.

The table lists this clone with a few counts. The chain is built from TRBV18 and TRBJ1-1; 8 bases line up with TRBD1. Germline-derived CDR1 and CDR2 are KGHSH and LQKENI. This CDR3 is 16 amino acids long. V lost 4 bases to trimming and J lost 1 base; unmatched junction nucleotides: 8. The CDR3 DNA reads TGTGCCAGCTCACTGATGACAGGGGAGGGGAACACTGAAGCTTTCTTT. Protein sequence: CASSLMTGEGNTEAFF.

This chain joins TRBV4-2 and TRBJ2-1, with 9 nucleotides matching TRBD2. CDR1 LGHNA and CDR2 YNFKEQ come from the germline V gene. V lost 4 bases, J lost 6 bases, and 22 bases stayed unmatched. The CDR3 loop spans 20 amino acids. This chain's CDR3 is CASSRRGGSGGLLAGNEQFF. CDR3 bases: TGTGCCAGCAGCCGCCGAGGGGGTAGCGGGGGCCTGCTTGCCGGCAATGAGCAGTTCTTC.

This clone was recorded only once. The V and J genes are TRBV19 and TRBJ1-1; possible D gene TRBD1, 5 bases. V was shortened by 4 bases and J by 8 bases, with 11 bases between the two germline ends. CDR3 length: 12 amino acids. Germline CDR1 and CDR2: LNHDA and SQIVND (reference sequence). CDR3 sequence (DNA): TGTGCCAGTAGTAGGGCAGGGTTAGAAGCTTTCTTT. This translates into CASSRAGLEAFF. The variable domain in full, with the rest retrieved from reference TRBV19 and TRBJ1-1, is DGGITQSPKYLFRKEGQNVTLSCEQNLNHDAMYWYRQDPGQGLRLIYYSQIVNDFQKGDIAEGYSVSREKKESFPLTVTSAQKNPTAFYLCASSRAGLEAFFGQGTRLTVV.

The rearrangement joins TRBV19 to TRBJ1-2; possibly TRBD1 for D (5 bases). Germline CDR1 reads LNHDA; CDR2 reads SQIVND (reference sequence). The CDR3 spans 14 residues. V lost 5 bases and J lost 4, with 14 bases in between. The CDR3 DNA sequence: TGTGCCAGTAGTCCACGCCCGACAGTCTATGGCTACACCTTC. It specifies CASSPRPTVYGYTF.

This clone was counted a few times. V and J are TRBV4-3 and TRBJ2-2, with unresolved D. Germline CDR1 and CDR2: LGHNA and YSLEER. This CDR3 has 18 amino acids. The germline V and J ends were trimmed by 5 bases and 4 bases, with 23 bases remaining between them. The CDR3 loop reads CASSYQPSLNPSTGELFF. The CDR3 DNA sequence: TGCGCCAGCAGCTATCAACCCTCCCTAAACCCTTCCACCGGGGAGCTGTTTTTT.

In its sample, this clone was seen once. This chain connects TRBV7-6 to TRBJ2-7; 9 bases fit TRBD1. With V trimmed by 2 bases and J by 4 bases, 6 bases remained unmatched. This CDR3 is 15 amino acids long. From germline, CDR1 is SGHVS and CDR2 FNYEAQ. The chain's CDR3 is CASSLQTGGGYEQYF. For the CDR3, the DNA is TGTGCCAGCAGCTTACAAACAGGGGGCGGGTACGAGCAGTACTTC.

This clone was recorded once. This chain joins TRBV6-1 and TRBJ1-2; D gene uncertain. The V gene lost 2 bases and the J gene lost 4 bases, with 14 bases spanning the gap. Per germline, CDR1 MNHNS and CDR2 SASEGT. The CDR3 totals 15 residues. The CDR3 loop is CASSESLVSGYGYTF. The CDR3 region has the DNA TGTGCCAGCAGTGAATCCCTCGTTTCAGGCTATGGCTACACCTTC.

The chain joins TRBV6-2 or TRBV6-3 to TRBJ1-5, with D hard to call. V dropped 6 bases and J dropped 8 bases, with 11 bases sitting between them. Germline loops: CDR1 MNHEY, CDR2 SVGEGT. The CDR3 has 12 residues. Here the CDR3 DNA reads TGTGCCAGCAGCTCCACCGGGGAGCCCCAGCATTTT. It codes for CASSSTGEPQHF.

The genes are TRBV5-1 and TRBJ1-3; TRBD1 matches 8 bases. The CDR3 length is 14 residues. Germline V gene lookup returns CDR1 SGHRS and CDR2 YFSETQ. The V gene end was trimmed by 4 bases and the J gene end by 7 bases; junction bases not matched to a gene: 7. Written as DNA, the CDR3 is TGCGCCAGCAGCCCCCAGACAGGGGCCAACACCATATATTTT. Translated, it gives CASSPQTGANTIYF.

CDR3 amino acids: CASSLAPGRGSNQPQHF. For the CDR3, the DNA is TGTGCCAGCAGCTTGGCCCCCGGGCGGGGGAGCAATCAGCCCCAGCATTTT. The chain joins TRBV5-5 to TRBJ1-5; a possible D gene is TRBD1 (5 bases). The V gene lost 0 bases and the J gene lost 1 base, with 14 bases spanning the gap. Germline CDR1 SGHKS, CDR2 YYEKEE (reference sequence). The CDR3 extends over 17 amino acids.

This chain uses TRBV6-5 with TRBJ1-2; no definite D call. CDR3 size: 16 residues. V gave up 2 bases and J gave up 1 base, with 14 bases separating them. Germline V gives CDR1 MNHEY, CDR2 SVGAGI. CDR3 DNA: TGTGCCAGCAGTTACGAACCTCGCGGATTTAACTATGGCTACACCTTC. This sequence encodes CASSYEPRGFNYGYTF.

The V call is TRBV5-1, the J call TRBJ1-2; 7 bases map to TRBD1. The CDR3 length is 12 residues. J lost 4 bases, V lost 7 bases, and 4 bases had no gene match. CDR1 and CDR2 (germline): SGHRS, YFSETQ. The CDR3: CASGDSVYGYTF. DNA for the CDR3: TGCGCCAGCGGGGACAGTGTCTATGGCTACACCTTC.

J is TRBJ2-7 and V is TRBV11-3, with D possibly matching TRBD2 (5 bases). V shed 4 bases and J shed 6 bases, with 13 bases lying between them. The length of the CDR3 is 13 residues. Looked up from germline, CDR1 is SGHNT and CDR2 is YENEEA. CDR3 residues: CASSSEGRGEQYF. CDR3 bases: TGTGCCAGCAGCTCTGAGGGTCGAGGCGAGCAGTACTTC.

This clone was recorded a few times. The genes are TRBV1 and TRBJ1-1; TRBD1, the D gene given by the table, was not confirmed from the DNA. TRBV1 is labeled a pseudogene. The CDR3 totals 10 residues. The CDR3, as DNA: TGCACCAGCAGCCACAGTGAAGCTTTCTTT. Amino acids: CTSSHSEAFF.

The chain links TRBV5-8 to TRBJ1-2, with 8 bases matching TRBD1. J gave up 7 bases and V 4 bases, and 6 bases lay outside the gene matches. There are 13 residues in the CDR3. Per the germline V gene, CDR1 is SGHTS and CDR2 is YDEGEE. The CDR3 DNA follows: TGTGCCAGCAGCCTAGGGACAGGCCCTGGCTACACCTTC. The encoded protein is CASSLGTGPGYTF.

The chain has TRBV24-1 and TRBJ1-5; maybe TRBD1 (6 bases). The V gene's germline CDR1 is KGHDR and CDR2 SFDVKD. This CDR3 is built from 14 residues. The V end was cut by 3 bases, the J end by 11 bases, with 16 bases between. This CDR3 is CATSDHDSPGAQHF. CDR3 nucleotides: TGTGCCACCAGTGATCACGACAGCCCAGGGGCCCAGCATTTT.

The V and J genes are TRBV18 and TRBJ2-3, with TRBD2 identical over 14 bases. The V and J ends lost 1 base and 1 base, in that order; junction bases with no gene match: 1. The CDR3 totals 17 residues. CDR1 KGHSH and CDR2 LQKENI come from the germline V gene. CDR3: CASSPLGLAGGTDTQYF. The DNA for the CDR3 is TGTGCCAGCTCACCACTGGGACTAGCGGGGGGCACAGATACGCAGTATTTT.

The V gene is TRBV6-2 or TRBV6-3, the J gene TRBJ2-1; 11 nucleotides agree with TRBD2. The CDR3 spans 15 residues. Trimming at V came to 2 bases and at J to 6 bases, leaving 3 bases not matched to a gene. CDR1 is MNHEY, CDR2 SVGEGT, per germline. CDR3 loop: CASSYLAGGLNEQFF. The CDR3 DNA reads TGTGCCAGCAGTTACCTAGCGGGGGGCCTCAATGAGCAGTTCTTC.

The chain joins TRBV19 to TRBJ2-3; 7 bases are a match to TRBD1. There are 13 residues in the CDR3. Trimming removed 11 bases from V and 2 bases from J; junction bases left unmatched: 7. Germline V gene data show CDR1 as LNHDA and CDR2 as SQIVND (reference sequence). As DNA, the CDR3 is TGTGCCTTCCGGGACAGATCCACAGATACGCAGTATTTT. This sequence encodes CAFRDRSTDTQYF.

The rearrangement links TRBV6-1 to TRBJ1-2, with TRBD1 identical over 7 bases. CDR1 MNHNS and CDR2 SASEGT come from the germline V gene. Losses at the gene ends were 0 bases for V and 2 bases for J; bases not matched to a gene: 12. CDR3 size: 18 residues. CDR3 DNA sequence: TGTGCCAGCAGTGAAGCTCTTGGTGTTAGGGGGCCCAACTATGGCTACACCTTC. Amino acids: CASSEALGVRGPNYGYTF.

The V and J genes are TRBV4-3 and TRBJ1-6; the D gene is possibly TRBD1 (5 bases). CDR1 LGHNA and CDR2 YSLEER come from the germline V gene. Trimming left V 1 base short and J 9 bases short, with 13 bases between. This CDR3 is built from 15 residues. CDR3 nucleotides: TGCGCCAGCAGCCAAGCGTTCGGGGGAACTTCACCCCTCCACTTT. Protein product: CASSQAFGGTSPLHF.

This sequence joins TRBV5-8 and TRBJ1-1; no definite D call. Germline V gives CDR1 SGHTS, CDR2 YDEGEE. V lost 3 bases to trimming and J lost 2 bases, with 14 bases between them. This CDR3 is built from 15 residues. The CDR3 reads CASSYLRVPNTEAFF. The DNA of the CDR3 is TGTGCCAGCAGCTACCTCCGGGTCCCCAACACTGAAGCTTTCTTT.